Listed here are 21 T cell receptor beta chains from one sample, sequenced in a study of T cells in Graves' hyperthyroidism and ophthalmopathy. Amplification of TCR beta CDR3 regions used RNA as the template. Carried out on the TCR CDR3, a first-round RT-PCR used the HTBI primer set. TCRdb fed the multiplex PCR reads into MiXCR, producing one record per CDR3 protein. The table lists roughly 350,000 distinct CDR3 sequences, more than 11% of them singletons. The sequenced sample was blood. Receptor source: a woman under 40 with Graves' hyperthyroidism.

This chain links TRBV27 with TRBJ2-3, with a tentative D call TRBD1 (6 bases). This CDR3 comprises 15 residues. Per germline, CDR1 MNHEY and CDR2 SMNVEV (reference sequence). The germline V and J ends were trimmed by 5 bases and 5 bases, with 17 bases remaining between them. The DNA of the CDR3 is TGTGCCAGCAGTCAAACCCCAGGGGCGGGAGATACGCAGTATTTT. This codes for CASSQTPGAGDTQYF.

This clonotype was seen repeatedly, ten times or more. The CDR3 loop reads CAWTLRGGSNQPQHF. The CDR3 nucleotides read TGTGCCTGGACCCTACGGGGGGGCAGCAATCAGCCCCAGCATTTT. The V and J genes are TRBV30 and TRBJ1-5; D is possibly TRBD1 (6 bases). Germline CDR1 and CDR2: GTSNPN and SVGIG (reference sequence). This CDR3 region has 15 residues. Trimming removed 4 bases at V and 1 base at J, with 14 bases between.

This clonotype occurred many times. The chain employs TRBV11-2 and TRBJ1-2; D call uncertain. Per germline, CDR1 SGHAT and CDR2 FQNNGV. The germline V and J ends were trimmed by 5 bases and 4 bases, with 20 bases remaining between them. This CDR3 is built from 16 residues. This CDR3 reads CASSRIVQFLSYGYTF. The CDR3 nucleotides read TGTGCCAGCAGCCGGATTGTCCAATTTCTGAGCTATGGCTACACCTTC.

This clonotype has a count of ten or more. The rearrangement joins TRBV19 to TRBJ2-2, with D perhaps being TRBD1 or TRBD2 (5 bases each). The CDR3 is made up of 14 amino acids. Germline-derived CDR1 and CDR2 are LNHDA and SQIVND (reference sequence). The germline V and J ends were trimmed by 5 bases and 7 bases, with 14 bases remaining between them. DNA of the CDR3: TGTGCCAGTAGTCGGGGCAGGGTGAACGGGGAGCTGTTTTTT. This sequence encodes CASSRGRVNGELFF. Using reference TRBV19 and TRBJ2-2 for the parts outside the CDR3, the full variable domain is DGGITQSPKYLFRKEGQNVTLSCEQNLNHDAMYWYRQDPGQGLRLIYYSQIVNDFQKGDIAEGYSVSREKKESFPLTVTSAQKNPTAFYLCASSRGRVNGELFFGEGSRLTVL.

Comments on this clonotype: The final CDR3 position lacks the conserved phenylalanine or tryptophan, pointing to a likely read error. This rearrangement joins TRBV28 to TRBJ1-6, with D perhaps matching TRBD1 (5 bases). The V gene's germline CDR1 is MDHEN and CDR2 SYDVKM. This CDR3 comprises 15 residues. Trimming pared 7 bases from V and 7 bases from J, leaving 17 bases between. The CDR3 DNA is TGTGCCAGCAATAACCGGGGCCCAAGAAATTCACCCCTCCACTCT. This translates into CASNNRGPRNSPLHS.

This clonotype was seen only once. The chain couples TRBV20-1 to TRBJ1-1; D gene unclear. CDR1 DFQATT and CDR2 SNEGSKA come from the germline V gene (reference sequence). There are 14 residues in the CDR3. The ends were cut back, 2 bases at V and 0 bases at J, with 10 bases in the middle. CDR3 residues: CSARQIYVNTEAFF. The DNA for the CDR3 is TGCAGTGCTAGACAGATCTATGTGAACACTGAAGCTTTCTTT.

This clonotype was counted many times. The chain is built from TRBV20-1 and TRBJ2-1; 14 nucleotides match TRBD2. Germline trimming cut 1 base from V and 4 bases from J; bases unmatched to any gene: 9. CDR1 DFQATT and CDR2 SNEGSKA come from the germline V gene (reference sequence). The CDR3 consists of 18 residues. CDR3 sequence: CSARATPGLAGVYNEQFF. The CDR3, as DNA: TGCAGTGCTAGAGCTACGCCGGGACTAGCGGGAGTGTACAATGAGCAGTTCTTC.

This clonotype turned up a few times. In nucleotides, the CDR3 is TGTGCCAGCAGAAGGGATGGGGCGGCTGAAAAACTGTTTTTT. Amino acids: CASRRDGAAEKLFF. The chain uses TRBV6-1 and TRBJ1-4; D might be TRBD1 (5 bases). Germline lookup yields CDR1 MNHNS and CDR2 SASEGT. The V end was cut by 6 bases, the J end by 7 bases, with 15 bases between. This CDR3 is built from 14 residues.

The rearrangement links TRBV20-1 to TRBJ2-7, with D tentatively TRBD1 (6 bases). Germline V gene data show CDR1 as DFQATT and CDR2 as SNEGSKA (reference sequence). Trimming pared 2 bases from V and 1 base from J, leaving 9 bases between. There are 13 residues in the CDR3. Here the CDR3 reads CSARMGASYEQYF. The CDR3 DNA sequence: TGCAGTGCTAGAATGGGGGCTTCCTACGAGCAGTACTTC.

The table lists this clonotype with a few counts. The chain joins TRBV18 to TRBJ2-1, with 7 bases identical to TRBD1. V gave up 6 bases and J gave up 1 base; unmatched junction bases: 9. Germline lookup yields CDR1 KGHSH and CDR2 LQKENI. The CDR3 runs to 16 residues. CDR3 amino acids: CASSPPPGGSYNEQFF. For the CDR3, the DNA is TGTGCCAGCTCGCCCCCTCCAGGGGGTTCCTACAATGAGCAGTTCTTC.

The rearrangement joins TRBV4-2 to TRBJ2-7; perhaps TRBD2 as D (7 bases). CDR3 length equals 16 residues. Germline CDR1 and CDR2: LGHNA and YNFKEQ. With 0 bases removed from V and 0 bases from J, the gap between germline ends came to 12 bases. CDR3 nucleotides: TGTGCCAGCAGCCAAGATGAGGGGGGGCGCTCCTACGAGCAGTACTTC. It translates to CASSQDEGGRSYEQYF.

This chain links TRBV25-1 with TRBJ2-5; D is unresolved. CDR1 and CDR2 (germline): MGHDK, SYGVNS. The V gene lost 3 bases and the J gene lost 5 bases, with 7 bases spanning the gap. The CDR3 covers 12 residues. CDR3 bases: TGTGCCAGCAGTGACGTGATGGAGACCCAGTACTTC. Encoded protein: CASSDVMETQYF.

A few counts support this clonotype. The J gene is TRBJ1-1, the V gene TRBV9; no clear D. This CDR3 is built from 13 residues. Germline V gene lookup returns CDR1 SGDLS and CDR2 YYNGEE. V lost 3 bases, J lost 4 bases, and 10 bases lay in between. In nucleotides, the CDR3 is TGTGCCAGCAGCGGGAGTTCGGCCACTGAAGCTTTCTTT. Translation: CASSGSSATEAFF.

The chain links TRBV15 to TRBJ2-3, with TRBD2 matching 13 bases. V was pared by 7 bases and J by 5 bases, with 6 bases of the junction left unmatched. The CDR3 contains 15 residues. Germline V gene lookup returns CDR1 LNHNV and CDR2 YYDKDF (reference sequence). In DNA form, the CDR3 reads TGTGCCACCAAACTAGCGGGAGGGCCGGTAGATACGCAGTATTTT. Translating it yields CATKLAGGPVDTQYF.

In the case of this clonotype: The CDR3 carries no conserved terminal phenylalanine or tryptophan, so it likely arises from a read error. The genes are TRBV9 and TRBJ2-5; 7 bases are a match to TRBD2. The germline V gene encodes CDR1 SGDLS and CDR2 YYNGEE. Germline trimming cut 0 bases from V and 1 base from J; bases unmatched to any gene: 3. The CDR3 has 15 amino acids. The CDR3 reads CASSVGGGVQETQYC. The CDR3 nucleotides read TGTGCCAGCAGCGTAGGCGGGGGTGTCCAAGAGACCCAGTACTGC.

Ten or more counts support this clonotype. The chain recombines TRBV6-2 or TRBV6-3 with TRBJ1-1; D gene ambiguous. In germline, CDR1 is MNHEY, CDR2 SVGEGT. Trimming left V 6 bases short and J 1 base short, with 33 bases between. This CDR3 has 21 amino acids. The CDR3 nucleotides are TGTGCCAGCAGCTCAACGGTGTTATTCGGGTTAAGGGATCCTACGAACACTGAAGCTTTCTTT. Its protein is CASSSTVLFGLRDPTNTEAFF.

This clonotype was picked up a small number of times. The chain has TRBV28 and TRBJ2-1, with TRBD1 matching 7 bases. The V gene's germline CDR1 is MDHEN and CDR2 SYDVKM. The CDR3 consists of 17 residues. The J segment lost 6 bases and the V segment lost 2 bases, leaving 13 bases of the junction unmatched. Here the CDR3 reads CASSLTFSVYRGNEQFF. For the CDR3, the DNA is TGTGCCAGCAGTTTAACATTTTCGGTTTACAGGGGCAATGAGCAGTTCTTC.

This clonotype appeared a few times. The rearrangement uses TRBV27 and TRBJ1-5; tentative D call: TRBD1 (5 bases). Trimming removed 5 bases from V and 5 bases from J, with 10 bases in between. The CDR3 is 13 residues long. Germline V gene data show CDR1 as MNHEY and CDR2 as SMNVEV (reference sequence). The CDR3 region is CASSPQVYQPQHF. The DNA of the CDR3 is TGTGCCAGCAGTCCACAGGTTTATCAGCCCCAGCATTTT.

The rearrangement uses TRBV5-4 and TRBJ1-2; D is unclear. This CDR3 has 13 residues. Per germline, CDR1 SGHNT and CDR2 YYREEE (reference sequence). V lost 1 base, J lost 6 bases, and 10 bases lay in between. The CDR3 spells CASSLRPANGYTF. CDR3 nucleotide sequence: TGTGCCAGCAGCTTGCGGCCTGCCAATGGCTACACCTTC.

This clonotype showed up just a few times. The chain has TRBV11-2 and TRBJ2-7, with D perhaps TRBD2 (6 bases). Trimming cost V 1 base and J 1 base, with 14 bases left between them. Germline V gives CDR1 SGHAT, CDR2 FQNNGV. This CDR3 has 16 residues. CDR3 sequence reads: CASSLVGLGLSYEQYF. The CDR3 coding sequence is TGTGCCAGCAGCTTAGTAGGCCTCGGACTATCCTACGAGCAGTACTTC.

With regard to this clonotype: A single base separates this from a much larger clone, so it may be a read error. This sequence joins TRBV20-1 and TRBJ2-3; tentatively, D is TRBD1 (5 bases). Per germline, CDR1 DFQATT and CDR2 SNEGSKA (reference sequence). This CDR3 is 15 amino acids long. The V gene lost 4 bases and the J gene lost 4 bases, with 18 bases spanning the gap. Written as DNA, the CDR3 is TGCAGTGCTATGGGGCTTCCCCTTCGAGCAGATACGCAGTATTTT. It encodes CSAMGLPLRADTQYF.